These 23 T cell receptor beta chains were sequenced from one sample in a study of patients and donors after allogeneic stem cell transplantation. TCRdb reprocessed the RT-PCR reads via MiXCR and lists one record per CDR3 protein. The sample holds more than 150,000 distinct CDR3 sequences, approximately 41% seen once. Sequenced sample: blood, either unsorted or a sorted T cell fraction (not recorded which). The receptors originated from a human donor who was either an allogeneic HSCT recipient or a stem cell or donor lymphocyte infusion donor (not recorded which). It is not recorded whose cells these are; they may come from a transplant donor.

This clonotype was seen only a few times. The chain is built from TRBV12-3 or TRBV12-4 and TRBJ1-5; 7 bases match TRBD1. J lost 5 bases, V lost 10 bases, and 14 bases had no gene match. The CDR3 is 15 residues long. The CDR3 region has the DNA TGTGCCAATTCAGGGGGTACAGGAAGCGATCAGCCCCAGCATTTT. Translated, it gives CANSGGTGSDQPQHF.

The V call is TRBV7-9, the J call TRBJ1-1; D is undetermined. V was shortened by 10 bases and J by 2 bases, with 11 bases between the two germline ends. CDR3 length equals 12 residues. The germline gives CDR1 SEHNR, CDR2 FQNEAQ (reference sequence). The CDR3 protein is CATPPNNTEAFF. The CDR3 DNA reads as TGTGCCACCCCCCCGAATAACACTGAAGCTTTCTTT.

This clonotype was seen ten or more times. The rearrangement links TRBV20-1 to TRBJ2-7; 7 bases match TRBD1. Germline V gene sequence: CDR1 DFQATT, CDR2 SNEGSKA (reference sequence). CDR3 length: 15 residues. J was trimmed by 1 base and V by 0 bases; bases with no gene match: 6. The chain's CDR3 is CSARDGQGVSYEQYF. The CDR3 DNA reads as TGCAGTGCTAGAGATGGGCAGGGGGTATCCTACGAGCAGTACTTC.

The CDR3 loop reads CASRGQSNEKLFF. DNA of the CDR3: TGTGCCAGCAGGGGACAGAGTAATGAAAAACTGTTTTTT. The chain carries TRBV6-5 and TRBJ1-4; TRBD1 matches 7 bases. CDR3 length: 13 amino acids. Per the germline V gene, CDR1 is MNHEY and CDR2 is SVGAGI. Trimming took 6 bases from V and 4 from J; bases not matched to a gene: 2.

The table lists this clonotype with a few counts. The chain joins TRBV7-8 to TRBJ1-1, with a possible D match to TRBD1 (5 bases). This CDR3 spans 14 amino acids. Trimming took 5 bases from V and 1 from J, leaving 11 bases between them. The germline gives CDR1 SGHVS, CDR2 FQNEAQ. The CDR3 is CASSPMGGNTEAFF. The CDR3 bases are TGTGCCAGCAGCCCGATGGGGGGGAACACTGAAGCTTTCTTT. Together with reference TRBV7-8 and TRBJ1-1, the CDR3 gives the full variable domain: GAGVSQSPRYKVAKRGQDVALRCDPISGHVSLFWYQQALGQGPEFLTYFQNEAQLDKSGLPSDRFFAERPEGSVSTLKIQRTQQEDSAVYLCASSPMGGNTEAFFGQGTRLTVV.

The rearrangement links TRBV6-5 to TRBJ2-5, with a weak D call TRBD2 (5 bases). Trimming stripped 0 bases from V and 5 bases from J, with 13 bases between. Germline CDR1 reads MNHEY; CDR2 reads SVGAGI. This CDR3 region has 15 residues. The CDR3 DNA reads TGTGCCAGCAGTTACTCTACGGGAATAATTGAGACCCAGTACTTC. It encodes CASSYSTGIIETQYF.

The rearrangement uses TRBV12-3 or TRBV12-4 and TRBJ1-6; 7 bases are a match to TRBD1. The CDR3 is made up of 15 amino acids. The V gene end was trimmed by 5 bases and the J gene end by 2 bases; junction bases not matched to a gene: 3. CDR3 sequence: CASSLTGAYNSPLHF. The DNA for the CDR3 is TGTGCCAGCAGTCTCACAGGGGCCTATAATTCACCCCTCCACTTT.

The rearrangement links TRBV6-5 to TRBJ2-2, with TRBD1 identical over 9 bases. The CDR3 spans 16 residues. J gave up 4 bases and V 4 bases, and 7 bases lay outside the gene matches. Per the germline V gene, CDR1 is MNHEY and CDR2 is SVGAGI. The CDR3 region has the DNA TGTGCCAGCAGTTCGGACAGGGGAGAACCCACCGGGGAGCTGTTTTTT. Translated, it gives CASSSDRGEPTGELFF.

CDR3 nucleotide sequence: TGTGCCGTGGTAGCTAACACTGAAGCTTTCTTT. This encodes CAVVANTEAFF. The V gene is TRBV6-5, the J gene TRBJ1-1; D not resolved. There are 11 residues in the CDR3. Deletions cut 11 bases from V and 2 bases from J, with 9 bases between. Germline values: CDR1 MNHEY, CDR2 SVGAGI.

V and J are TRBV5-6 and TRBJ2-5; perhaps D is TRBD1 or TRBD2 (5 bases each). V was cut by 4 bases and J by 0 bases, with 10 bases left in between. Germline V gene data show CDR1 as SGHDT and CDR2 as YYEEEE. The CDR3 covers 14 residues. CDR3 sequence (DNA): TGTGCCAGCAGCCGGGGACGCCACCAAGAGACCCAGTACTTC. The encoded protein is CASSRGRHQETQYF.

CDR3 sequence reads: CASSQDGGGQETQYF. CDR3 nucleotides: TGCGCCAGCAGCCAAGATGGAGGGGGCCAGGAGACCCAGTACTTC. The chain combines TRBV4-1 with TRBJ2-5; TRBD1 is a possible D gene (7 bases). CDR1 is MGHRA and CDR2 is YSYEKL in the germline V gene. V shed 0 bases and J shed 5 bases, with 13 bases lying between them. This CDR3 has 15 amino acids.

This clonotype has more than one count but fewer than ten. The genes are TRBV24-1 and TRBJ2-2; D is possibly TRBD1 (6 bases). Germline values: CDR1 KGHDR, CDR2 SFDVKD. The CDR3 length is 18 residues. Deletions cut 4 bases from V and 0 bases from J, with 17 bases between. The CDR3 sequence is CATSDTSPGTTNTGELFF. The DNA for the CDR3 is TGTGCCACCAGTGACACCTCACCCGGGACAACGAACACCGGGGAGCTGTTTTTT.

The V gene is TRBV29-1, the J gene TRBJ2-5, with TRBD1 identical over 7 bases. Germline lookup yields CDR1 SQVTM and CDR2 ANQGSEA. V dropped 4 bases and J dropped 4; count of bases not matched to a gene: 9. This CDR3 region has 14 residues. The CDR3 nucleotides read TGCAGCGTTGTAGCAGGGGGTAGGAGAGAGACCCAGTACTTC. It codes for CSVVAGGRRETQYF. Based on the CDR3 plus reference TRBV29-1 and TRBJ2-5, the full variable domain is SAVISQKPSRDICQRGTSLTIQCQVDSQVTMMFWYRQQPGQSLTLIATANQGSEATYESGFVIDKFPISRPNLTFSTLTVSNMSPEDSSIYLCSVVAGGRRETQYFGPGTRLLVL.

The chain recombines TRBV12-3 or TRBV12-4 with TRBJ1-4; 7 bases are shared with TRBD1. V lost 4 bases, J lost 6 bases, and 11 bases stayed unmatched. CDR3 size: 16 residues. CDR3 in DNA: TGTGCCAGCAGTTATACCAACAGGGGCAAGGATGAAAAACTGTTTTTT. This translates into CASSYTNRGKDEKLFF.

The chain has TRBV12-3 or TRBV12-4 and TRBJ1-1, with D tentatively TRBD1 (6 bases). Between the trimmed V and J ends, which lost 1 base and 11 bases, there was a span of 14 bases. CDR3 length: 13 amino acids. CDR3 sequence reads: CASSLDRGARAFF. The DNA of the CDR3 is TGTGCCAGCAGTTTAGATCGGGGGGCGAGGGCTTTCTTT.

This clonotype was seen many times. The rearrangement links TRBV4-3 to TRBJ1-1, with D hard to call. Germline CDR1 and CDR2: LGHNA and YSLEER. Trimming took off 3 bases at V and 0 bases at J, with 8 bases between the two ends. The length of the CDR3 is 14 residues. Here the CDR3 reads CASSQAVVNTEAFF. As DNA, the CDR3 is TGCGCCAGCAGCCAGGCAGTGGTGAACACTGAAGCTTTCTTT.

The gene calls are TRBV3-1 and TRBJ1-1; D gene ambiguous. The V gene lost 4 bases and the J gene lost 11 bases, with 17 bases spanning the gap. This CDR3 has 13 residues. Germline values: CDR1 LGHDT, CDR2 YNNKEL (reference sequence). CDR3 in amino acids: CASSPPWAPRAFF. CDR3 nucleotide sequence: TGTGCCAGCAGCCCCCCTTGGGCCCCTCGGGCTTTCTTT.

V and J are TRBV20-1 and TRBJ1-1; D is uncertain. Trimming stripped 0 bases from V and 3 bases from J, with 20 bases between. CDR1 and CDR2 from the germline V gene are DFQATT and SNEGSKA (reference sequence). The CDR3 covers 17 residues. CDR3: CSARDLQLGEVDTEAFF. The CDR3 bases are TGCAGTGCTAGAGATCTTCAATTGGGTGAAGTTGACACTGAAGCTTTCTTT.

This chain joins TRBV15 and TRBJ1-1; D is perhaps TRBD1 (5 bases). V dropped 5 bases and J dropped 3 bases, with 19 bases sitting between them. Germline V gives CDR1 LNHNV, CDR2 YYDKDF (reference sequence). The CDR3 is 16 amino acids. CDR3 bases: TGTGCCACCAGCTCCGCGGGGGACCCCGGTCACACTGAAGCTTTCTTT. Translating gives CATSSAGDPGHTEAFF.

The chain carries TRBV9 and TRBJ2-7; 7 bases match TRBD2. The CDR3 contains 14 residues. The V and J ends lost 0 bases and 6 bases, in that order; junction bases with no gene match: 6. Germline assignment: CDR1 SGDLS and CDR2 YYNGEE. DNA for the CDR3: TGTGCCAGCAGCGTAGGAGGGCGGGAGCGCGAGCAGTACTTC. It encodes CASSVGGREREQYF.

The chain couples TRBV28 to TRBJ2-3; tentative D call: TRBD1 (5 bases). V lost 2 bases and J lost 2, with 20 bases in between. The CDR3 length is 18 residues. The germline V gene encodes CDR1 MDHEN and CDR2 SYDVKM. CDR3 sequence (DNA): TGTGCCAGCAGTTTAAGGGGCGAAAGGCTCCGCTTCACAGATACGCAGTATTTT. Translated: CASSLRGERLRFTDTQYF.

In this sample, this clonotype turned up a few times. V gene TRBV12-3 or TRBV12-4 combines with J gene TRBJ1-1; 9 positions agree with TRBD1. The CDR3 loop spans 14 amino acids. The V and J ends lost 4 bases and 4 bases, in that order; junction bases with no gene match: 4. The chain's CDR3 is CASSYMTGGTEAFF. The CDR3 coding sequence is TGTGCCAGCAGTTATATGACAGGGGGCACTGAAGCTTTCTTT.

The chain carries TRBV9 and TRBJ1-2; 10 bases agree with TRBD1. V lost 4 bases and J lost 2; bases outside the gene matches: 5. The CDR3 is 15 residues long. In germline, CDR1 is SGDLS, CDR2 YYNGEE. The CDR3 is CASSPRQGANYGYTF. DNA of the CDR3: TGTGCCAGCAGCCCTAGACAGGGGGCGAACTATGGCTACACCTTC.